This is a list of T cell receptor beta chains from one sample in a study of T cell repertoires in cytomegalovirus infection. Their antigens are not known. TCRdb ran MiXCR on the reads and lists one entry per CDR3 protein. The repertoire includes hundreds of thousands of distinct CDR3 sequences, around 31% of them detected once, and 18% sits in the top ten. The sequencing here drew on cultured PBMCs, taken from culture after CMV antigen stimulation. The source is a human donor in good health (CMV status not recorded). Some clones in this sample may be carry-over from other donors' samples. Both conserved end residues are part of each CDR3. Fields, in order: J gene, V gene, D gene, clone size, CDR3 protein, CDR3 DNA. A D gene is named only where the DNA matches it firmly. Some rows have no size entry. The others give once, few or many, or a class for an expanded clone.

j_call: TRBJ2-1; v_call: TRBV12-3/TRBV12-4; d_call: NA; clone_size: few; cdr3_aa: CAGTGDGDNEQFF; cdr3_nt: TGTGCCGGTACCGGGGACGGGGACAATGAGCAGTTCTTC
j_call: TRBJ2-5; v_call: TRBV7-6; d_call: TRBD2; clone_size: few; cdr3_aa: CASSFLPAGGLQETQYF; cdr3_nt: TGTGCCAGCAGCTTTCTGCCAGCGGGGGGACTCCAAGAGACCCAGTACTTC
j_call: TRBJ2-5; v_call: TRBV6-2/TRBV6-3; d_call: TRBD2; clone_size: NA; cdr3_aa: CASSSGLADHQYF; cdr3_nt: TGTGCCAGCAGCTCGGGACTAGCGGACCACCAGTACTTC
j_call: TRBJ2-3; v_call: TRBV10-3; d_call: TRBD2; clone_size: NA; cdr3_aa: CAISESQRGGPDTQYF; cdr3_nt: TGTGCCATCAGTGAGAGCCAGCGGGGAGGACCAGATACGCAGTATTTT
j_call: TRBJ1-4; v_call: TRBV15; d_call: NA; clone_size: NA; cdr3_aa: CATSAPGTTTEKLFF; cdr3_nt: TGTGCCACCAGCGCCCCCGGGACCACCACTGAAAAACTGTTTTTT
j_call: TRBJ1-2; v_call: TRBV7-2; d_call: NA; clone_size: many; cdr3_aa: CASSLRPNYGYTF; cdr3_nt: TGTGCCAGCAGCTTACGGCCAAACTATGGCTACACCTTC
j_call: TRBJ2-2; v_call: TRBV27; d_call: TRBD2; clone_size: few; cdr3_aa: CASSARLAGDLRLRGGELFF; cdr3_nt: TGTGCCAGCAGTGCCCGGCTAGCGGGAGATCTCAGATTACGAGGCGGGGAGCTGTTTTTT
j_call: TRBJ2-1; v_call: TRBV20-1; d_call: TRBD2; clone_size: NA; cdr3_aa: CSAPRAGGYEQFF; cdr3_nt: TGCAGTGCCCCCCGGGCGGGAGGGTACGAGCAGTTCTTC
j_call: TRBJ2-7; v_call: TRBV7-2; d_call: TRBD2; clone_size: few; cdr3_aa: CATAGGVGYEQYF; cdr3_nt: TGTGCCACCGCGGGAGGGGTCGGTTACGAGCAGTACTTC
j_call: TRBJ1-1; v_call: TRBV7-2; d_call: NA; clone_size: many; cdr3_aa: CASSVEVGYYVNTEAFF; cdr3_nt: TGTGCCAGCAGCGTAGAAGTAGGGTATTATGTGAACACTGAAGCTTTCTTT
j_call: TRBJ1-5; v_call: TRBV27; d_call: NA; clone_size: NA; cdr3_aa: CASSVSGAKRQPQHF; cdr3_nt: TGTGCCAGCAGTGTCTCGGGGGCGAAGCGTCAGCCCCAGCATTTT
j_call: TRBJ2-7; v_call: TRBV6-2/TRBV6-3; d_call: NA; clone_size: few; cdr3_aa: CASSYEVDGASPWEGEQYF; cdr3_nt: TGTGCCAGCAGTTACGAGGTGGACGGTGCATCCCCCTGGGAAGGGGAGCAGTACTTC
j_call: TRBJ1-3; v_call: TRBV7-2; d_call: TRBD1; clone_size: few; cdr3_aa: CASSPKTGDGNTIYF; cdr3_nt: TGTGCCAGCAGCCCAAAGACAGGGGACGGAAACACCATATATTTT
j_call: TRBJ2-1; v_call: TRBV11-2; d_call: TRBD2; clone_size: NA; cdr3_aa: CASSLLAGGSSYNEQFF; cdr3_nt: TGTGCCAGCAGCTTACTAGCGGGAGGGAGCTCCTACAATGAGCAGTTCTTC
j_call: TRBJ2-1; v_call: TRBV7-4; d_call: TRBD2; clone_size: NA; cdr3_aa: CARTSGNEQFF; cdr3_nt: TGTGCCAGGACTAGCGGCAATGAGCAGTTCTTC
j_call: TRBJ2-1; v_call: TRBV6-2/TRBV6-3; d_call: TRBD2; clone_size: many; cdr3_aa: CASGLAGPNEQFF; cdr3_nt: TGTGCCAGCGGACTAGCGGGACCCAATGAGCAGTTCTTC
j_call: TRBJ1-2; v_call: TRBV28; d_call: TRBD1; clone_size: NA; cdr3_aa: CASSSRGGADGYTF; cdr3_nt: TGTGCCAGCAGTTCCAGGGGGGGGGCCGATGGCTACACCTTC
j_call: TRBJ2-1; v_call: TRBV3-1; d_call: TRBD2; clone_size: NA; cdr3_aa: CASSQDSGGAGEQFF; cdr3_nt: TGTGCCAGCAGCCAAGATAGCGGGGGGGCCGGTGAGCAGTTCTTC
j_call: TRBJ2-5; v_call: TRBV19; d_call: NA; clone_size: NA; cdr3_aa: CASRVGETQYF; cdr3_nt: TGTGCCAGCAGGGTTGGCGAGACCCAGTACTTC
j_call: TRBJ1-1; v_call: TRBV20-1; d_call: NA; clone_size: few; cdr3_aa: CSARRGYTEAFF; cdr3_nt: TGCAGTGCCCGTCGGGGTTACACTGAAGCTTTCTTT
j_call: TRBJ2-5; v_call: TRBV7-2; d_call: TRBD2; clone_size: many; cdr3_aa: CASSSQLTSGGAGKTQYF; cdr3_nt: TGTGCCAGCAGCTCTCAACTTACTAGCGGGGGGGCCGGAAAGACCCAGTACTTC
j_call: TRBJ2-7; v_call: TRBV5-6; d_call: NA; clone_size: NA; cdr3_aa: CASSLSGTHYEQYF; cdr3_nt: TGTGCCAGCAGTCTTTCAGGGACCCACTACGAGCAGTACTTC
j_call: TRBJ1-5; v_call: TRBV19; d_call: NA; clone_size: NA; cdr3_aa: CASTPWRTGGQPQHF; cdr3_nt: TGTGCCAGTACCCCCTGGAGAACAGGCGGTCAGCCCCAGCATTTT
j_call: TRBJ1-6; v_call: TRBV10-3; d_call: TRBD1; clone_size: few; cdr3_aa: CAISGEQGGNSPLHF; cdr3_nt: TGTGCCATCAGTGGCGAACAGGGGGGTAATTCACCCCTCCACTTT
j_call: TRBJ2-7; v_call: TRBV7-2; d_call: NA; clone_size: many; cdr3_aa: CASSPSTSRSYEQYF; cdr3_nt: TGTGCCAGCAGCCCTTCGACTTCGCGCTCCTACGAGCAGTACTTC
j_call: TRBJ2-7; v_call: TRBV20-1; d_call: TRBD2; clone_size: once; cdr3_aa: CSASRTSGNDEQYF; cdr3_nt: TGCAGTGCTAGTCGGACTAGCGGGAACGACGAGCAGTACTTC
j_call: TRBJ2-3; v_call: TRBV7-6; d_call: NA; clone_size: NA; cdr3_aa: CASSSRIDRAGDTQYF; cdr3_nt: TGTGCCAGCAGCTCCCGGATCGACAGAGCAGGAGATACGCAGTATTTT
j_call: TRBJ2-4; v_call: TRBV12-3/TRBV12-4; d_call: NA; clone_size: few; cdr3_aa: CASSALLGPGNIQYF; cdr3_nt: TGTGCCAGCAGTGCCCTCCTTGGGCCTGGAAACATTCAGTACTTC
j_call: TRBJ2-2; v_call: TRBV20-1; d_call: NA; clone_size: few; cdr3_aa: CSAPNTDPNTGELFF; cdr3_nt: TGCAGTGCCCCAAACACCGATCCCAACACCGGGGAGCTGTTTTTT
j_call: TRBJ1-6; v_call: TRBV20-1; d_call: TRBD1; clone_size: NA; cdr3_aa: CSVGEDRVSPLHF; cdr3_nt: TGCAGTGTAGGAGAGGACAGGGTTTCACCCCTCCACTTT
j_call: TRBJ2-7; v_call: TRBV19; d_call: TRBD2; clone_size: few; cdr3_aa: CATTALAAFGGEQYF; cdr3_nt: TGTGCCACCACGGCCCTAGCGGCATTCGGAGGCGAGCAGTACTTC
j_call: TRBJ2-7; v_call: TRBV4-1; d_call: TRBD2; clone_size: NA; cdr3_aa: CASSQEELAGVEQYF; cdr3_nt: TGCGCCAGCAGCCAAGAGGAACTAGCGGGAGTAGAGCAGTACTTC
j_call: TRBJ2-1; v_call: TRBV4-1; d_call: TRBD2; clone_size: NA; cdr3_aa: CASSQTTRGSSYNEQFF; cdr3_nt: TGCGCCAGCAGCCAAACCACTCGCGGGAGCTCCTACAATGAGCAGTTCTTC
j_call: TRBJ2-7; v_call: TRBV7-9; d_call: NA; clone_size: many; cdr3_aa: CASSLATGLLEQYF; cdr3_nt: TGTGCCAGCAGCTTAGCTACAGGGCTCCTCGAGCAGTACTTC
j_call: TRBJ2-3; v_call: TRBV19; d_call: TRBD2; clone_size: few; cdr3_aa: CASSRLAGWIADTQYF; cdr3_nt: TGTGCCAGTAGTCGACTAGCGGGATGGATTGCAGATACGCAGTATTTT
j_call: TRBJ2-2; v_call: TRBV7-2; d_call: NA; clone_size: NA; cdr3_aa: CASSLGGAANTGELFF; cdr3_nt: TGTGCCAGCAGCTTAGGGGGGGCAGCCAACACCGGGGAGCTGTTTTTT
j_call: TRBJ2-1; v_call: TRBV14; d_call: NA; clone_size: few; cdr3_aa: CASSPTQDSYNEQFF; cdr3_nt: TGTGCCAGCAGCCCAACACAGGACTCCTACAATGAGCAGTTCTTC
j_call: TRBJ1-2; v_call: TRBV7-2; d_call: NA; clone_size: few; cdr3_aa: CASSLDLWNYGYTF; cdr3_nt: TGTGCCAGCAGCTTAGACTTGTGGAACTATGGCTACACCTTC
j_call: TRBJ1-1; v_call: TRBV28; d_call: TRBD1; clone_size: few; cdr3_aa: CASTRVGGYIVYTEAFF; cdr3_nt: TGTGCCAGCACCAGAGTAGGGGGCTATATCGTTTATACTGAAGCTTTCTTT
j_call: TRBJ1-5; v_call: TRBV5-8; d_call: NA; clone_size: NA; cdr3_aa: CASSFDSLNQPQHF; cdr3_nt: TGTGCCAGCAGCTTCGACAGCCTTAATCAGCCCCAGCATTTT
j_call: TRBJ1-6; v_call: TRBV3-1; d_call: TRBD1; clone_size: NA; cdr3_aa: CASSQVTGGDSPLHF; cdr3_nt: TGTGCCAGCAGCCAGGTAACAGGGGGCGATTCACCCCTCCACTTT
j_call: TRBJ2-3; v_call: TRBV11-2; d_call: TRBD2; clone_size: NA; cdr3_aa: CASSRLAGGQIDTQYF; cdr3_nt: TGTGCCAGCAGCCGTCTAGCGGGAGGGCAAATAGATACGCAGTATTTT
j_call: TRBJ2-5; v_call: TRBV6-2/TRBV6-3; d_call: TRBD2; clone_size: NA; cdr3_aa: CASSSLLAASRFQETQYF; cdr3_nt: TGTGCCAGCAGTTCCCTGCTAGCGGCAAGTAGGTTCCAAGAGACCCAGTACTTC